This T cell receptor beta chain comes out of a study of blood T cell repertoires in COVID-19. Study details: Specimens from acute and convalescent COVID-19 originated in the United States, Italy and Spain. Nucleic acid was either cDNA or gDNA, and it came from T cells, B-cell-depleted T cells, or PBMCs.

In the original processing: For nucleated cells, counts were estimated from reference gene primer amplification. Method: immunoSEQ multiplex PCR; TCRdb's copy keeps in-frame clones and lacks some. The V and J calls and the clone size are those of that table, but D and trimming were determined from the DNA. The profile covers hundreds of thousands of clones, with approximately 87% appearing a single time and 6.2% taken by the ten largest. The sample was peripheral blood. This receptor was obtained from a man in his 60s who had recovered from COVID-19.

The CDR3 coding sequence is TGTGCCAGCAGCTCGGAGGAGGGACGGGAGCTGTTTTTT. This codes for CASSSEEGRELFF. The rearrangement uses TRBV5-4 and TRBJ2-2, with D maybe TRBD2 (6 bases). The CDR3 contains 13 residues. CDR1 and CDR2 from the germline V gene are SGHNT and YYREEE (reference sequence). Trimming took 3 bases from V and 9 from J, leaving 12 bases between them.